One and the same sample provided the 20 T cell receptor beta chains below, sequenced in a study of T cell clonality in common variable immunodeficiency. This table comes from immunoSEQ multiplex PCR, and its TCRdb copy is limited to in-frame clones, with some not included. There are about 64,000 clones in the sample, none observed a single time. The sample consisted of peripheral blood mononuclear cells. These receptors were taken from a person between 18 and 70 years old in good health.

This clone occurred many times. The read terminates 3 residues before the CDR3 end, so the remaining end is supplied by the germline J gene. This chain uses TRBV7-3 with TRBJ2-2; 9 bases match TRBD1. Germline values: CDR1 SGHTA, CDR2 FQGTGA. The CDR3 spans 17 residues. V lost 2 bases and J lost 6; bases outside the gene matches: 10. The covered CDR3 bases are TGTGCCAGCAGCTTATCGGACAGGGGATTGGTGGCCGGGGAG. Amino acids: CASSLSDRGLVAGE. The CDR3 reads in full as CASSLSDRGLVAGELFF.

The table lists this clone with many counts. CDR3 DNA (partial): TGCGCCAGCAGCTTGATGACTTATGAG. It translates to CASSLMTYE. The whole CDR3 reads CASSLMTYEQFF. This rearrangement joins TRBV5-1 to TRBJ2-1; D remains ambiguous. The read ends 3 residues before the CDR3 terminus; that terminus is restored from the germline J gene. The CDR3 runs to 12 residues. Trimming took 1 base from V and 8 from J, leaving 7 bases between them. In germline, CDR1 is SGHRS, CDR2 YFSETQ.

This clone was detected ten times or more. The read terminates 3 residues before the CDR3 end, so the remaining end is supplied by the germline J gene. This rearrangement joins TRBV7-3 to TRBJ2-3; TRBD1 agrees at 11 bases. The trim removed 5 bases at V and 4 bases at J, leaving 5 bases unmatched. Germline CDR1 is SGHTA and CDR2 is FQGTGA. The length of the CDR3 is 15 residues. This CDR3 reads CASSRTGGDPDTQYF. CDR3 DNA, as far as it was read: TGTGCCAGCAGCCGGACAGGGGGCGACCCAGATACG.

The table lists this clone with many counts. The read ends 3 residues shy of where the CDR3 ends; the end is completed using the germline J gene. This chain joins TRBV7-2 and TRBJ2-7; 8 nucleotides agree with TRBD1. Germline-derived CDR1 and CDR2 are SGHTA and FQGNSA. The CDR3 consists of 15 residues. Trimming removed 2 bases from V and 0 bases from J; junction bases left unmatched: 3. Partial CDR3 DNA: TGTGCCAGCAGCTTAAACAGGGGGAACTCCTACGAG. It specifies CASSLNRGNSYE. Given in full, the CDR3 is CASSLNRGNSYEQYF.

This clone was observed at least ten times. The CDR3 loop reads CSANPDYLTDTQYF. The part of the CDR3 DNA that was read is TGCAGTGCTAATCCGGACTACCTAACAGATACG. The rearrangement uses TRBV20-1 and TRBJ2-3, with D possibly matching TRBD2 (6 bases). With the read ending 3 residues before the CDR3 end, the germline J gene is used to fill in that end. Between the trimmed V and J ends, which lost 4 bases and 3 bases, there was a span of 14 bases. Germline V gene data show CDR1 as DFQATT and CDR2 as SNEGSKA (reference sequence). This CDR3 has 14 residues.

This clone was picked up many times. The read is 3 residues too short to cover the CDR3 end, so that end is filled in from the germline J gene. The chain uses TRBV5-1 and TRBJ1-1; D is uncertain. Germline V CDR1 and CDR2: SGHRS, YFSETQ. V was trimmed by 3 bases and J by 7 bases, leaving 16 bases between them. The CDR3 contains 14 residues. CDR3 bases read: TGCGCCAGCAGCTCTCTTGACTTTAAGAGTGAA. It is translated as CASSSLDFKSE. The CDR3, in full, reads CASSSLDFKSEAFF.

This clone has ten or more counts. The CDR3 extends 3 residues past the end of the read, so its final part is completed from the germline J gene. The gene calls are TRBV7-3 and TRBJ1-1; D may be TRBD1 (5 bases). V lost 5 bases and J lost 4, with 11 bases in between. Looked up from germline, CDR1 is SGHTA and CDR2 is FQGTGA. The CDR3 covers 13 residues. The sequenced CDR3 bases are TGTGCCAGCAGCCCCCCAGGGTCCACTGAA. It specifies CASSPPGSTE. From start to end, the CDR3 is CASSPPGSTEAFF.

This clone was counted ten times or more. Sequencing ends 3 residues short of the CDR3 end; the germline J gene provides the rest. The rearrangement links TRBV20-1 to TRBJ2-1; D is unresolved. Trimming left V 0 bases short and J 7 bases short, with 7 bases between. Germline assignment: CDR1 DFQATT and CDR2 SNEGSKA (reference sequence). The CDR3 spans 12 residues. The CDR3 spells CSARDPVNEQFF. The CDR3 DNA, read in part, is TGCAGTGCTAGAGACCCAGTTAATGAG.

This clone has ten or more counts. Read coverage stops 3 residues before the CDR3 terminus; the germline J gene supplies the remainder. The chain uses TRBV20-1 and TRBJ2-1, with TRBD2 matching 11 bases. Trimming at V came to 6 bases and at J to 3 bases, leaving 10 bases not matched to a gene. Per germline, CDR1 DFQATT and CDR2 SNEGSKA (reference sequence). This CDR3 is built from 16 residues. The CDR3 sequence: CSAPIIAGGNYNEQFF. The part of the CDR3 DNA that was read is TGCAGTGCCCCTATTATAGCGGGAGGGAACTACAATGAG.

This clone was counted between two and nine times. The DNA ends 3 residues before the CDR3 does, and the rest of the CDR3 is filled in from the germline J gene. The genes are TRBV19 and TRBJ1-4, with unresolved D. Germline lookup yields CDR1 LNHDA and CDR2 SQIVND (reference sequence). The V gene lost 3 bases and the J gene lost 4 bases, with 12 bases spanning the gap. The CDR3 runs 15 residues. CDR3 in amino acids: CASSMVSGFNEKLFF. The CDR3 bases that were read are TGTGCCAGTAGTATGGTCTCAGGATTTAATGAAAAA. Using reference TRBV19 and TRBJ1-4 for the parts outside the CDR3, the full variable domain is DGGITQSPKYLFRKEGQNVTLSCEQNLNHDAMYWYRQDPGQGLRLIYYSQIVNDFQKGDIAEGYSVSREKKESFPLTVTSAQKNPTAFYLCASSMVSGFNEKLFFGSGTQLSVL.

Ten or more counts support this clone. The read stops 3 residues short of the end of the CDR3; the missing end is completed from the germline J gene. This chain joins TRBV20-1 and TRBJ1-4; 8 nucleotides match TRBD1. This CDR3 is built from 15 residues. Germline loops: CDR1 DFQATT, CDR2 SNEGSKA (reference sequence). V was clipped by 0 bases and J by 6 bases; unmatched bases: 6. The CDR3 sequence: CSARDWTGSDEKLFF. The part of the CDR3 DNA that was read is TGCAGTGCTAGAGATTGGACAGGGTCGGATGAAAAA.

The sample holds many counts of this clone. The read ends 3 residues before the CDR3 terminus; that terminus is restored from the germline J gene. The chain carries TRBV18 and TRBJ2-5; a possible D gene is TRBD1 (5 bases). Trimming took off 6 bases at V and 2 bases at J, with 13 bases between the two ends. Germline assignment: CDR1 KGHSH and CDR2 LQKENI. The CDR3 runs to 14 residues. CDR3 DNA (partial): TGTGCCAGCTCCCCGGCCAGGGTACAAGAGACC. This codes for CASSPARVQET. The entire CDR3 protein reads CASSPARVQETQYF.

This clone was recorded at least ten times. From the germline J gene comes the end of the CDR3, since the read stops 3 residues before it. The V gene is TRBV12-3 or TRBV12-4, the J gene TRBJ1-6; the D gene is possibly TRBD1 (5 bases). V lost 1 base and J 0 bases, leaving 10 bases between the germline ends. This CDR3 has 17 residues. The part of the CDR3 DNA that was read is TGTGCCAGCAGTTTAGGGATCGGGGGCTCCTATAATTCACCC. Translation gives CASSLGIGGSYNSP. The full CDR3 reads CASSLGIGGSYNSPLHF.

This clone has at least ten counts. CDR3 bases read: TGTGCCAGCTCGCGTCCGGGACAAGATAATGAAAAA. Amino acid sequence: CASSRPGQDNEK. The whole CDR3 sequence reads CASSRPGQDNEKLFF. The chain has TRBV7-9 and TRBJ1-4; D is perhaps TRBD1 (6 bases). The missing CDR3 end, 3 residues past where the read stops, is filled in from the germline J gene. The CDR3 loop spans 15 amino acids. Germline V gene lookup returns CDR1 SEHNR and CDR2 FQNEAQ (reference sequence). V was shortened by 8 bases and J by 4 bases, with 17 bases between the two germline ends.

This clone was seen ten or more times. The read is 3 residues too short to cover the CDR3 end, so that end is filled in from the germline J gene. The chain couples TRBV7-8 to TRBJ2-7; possibly TRBD1 for D (6 bases). Between the trimmed V and J ends, which lost 4 bases and 4 bases, there was a span of 14 bases. Per the germline V gene, CDR1 is SGHVS and CDR2 is FQNEAQ. There are 14 residues in the CDR3. The chain's CDR3 is CASSSTGYWYEQYF. The CDR3 DNA, read in part, is TGTGCCAGCAGCTCCACAGGGTATTGGTACGAG.

This clone was picked up many times. The CDR3 extends 3 residues past the end of the read, so its final part is completed from the germline J gene. The V gene is TRBV28, the J gene TRBJ2-7, with 7 bases that match TRBD2. Germline V gene sequence: CDR1 MDHEN, CDR2 SYDVKM. V was pared by 3 bases and J by 1 base, with 6 bases of the junction left unmatched. This CDR3 is built from 15 residues. The CDR3 spells CASSFSGSGSYEQYF. CDR3 DNA, as far as it was read: TGTGCCAGCAGTTTTTCCGGTAGCGGGTCCTACGAG.

This clone was detected many times. The read ends 3 residues before the CDR3 terminus; that terminus is restored from the germline J gene. The chain carries TRBV5-4 and TRBJ2-5, with 8 bases aligning to TRBD1. V dropped 0 bases and J dropped 2; count of bases not matched to a gene: 3. There are 15 residues in the CDR3. Germline V gene sequence: CDR1 SGHNT, CDR2 YYREEE (reference sequence). The CDR3 region is CASSLGDRPQETQYF. The CDR3 DNA, read in part, is TGTGCCAGCAGCTTGGGGGACAGGCCTCAAGAGACC.

There are many counts of this clone. The read is 3 residues too short to cover the CDR3 end, so that end is filled in from the germline J gene. This sequence joins TRBV29-1 and TRBJ2-3; 8 bases fit TRBD1. This CDR3 has 16 residues. Losses at the gene ends were 0 bases for V and 2 bases for J; bases not matched to a gene: 7. Germline CDR1 reads SQVTM; CDR2 reads ANQGSEA. CDR3 protein: CSVEDSGGWSTDTQYF. The CDR3 DNA, read in part, is TGCAGCGTTGAAGATTCAGGGGGCTGGTCCACAGATACG.

This clone appeared many times. The observed sequence ends 3 residues before the CDR3 terminus, with the missing tail filled in from the germline J gene. The J gene is TRBJ2-1, the V gene TRBV4-1, with 11 bases matching TRBD2. Trimming cost V 2 bases and J 3 bases; bases outside gene matches: 3. The CDR3 is 16 residues long. Germline-derived CDR1 and CDR2 are MGHRA and YSYEKL. Incomplete CDR3 DNA: TGCGCCAGCAGCCAACCGACTAGCGGGAACTACAATGAG. This encodes CASSQPTSGNYNE. The whole CDR3 protein is CASSQPTSGNYNEQFF.

This clone occurred many times. Sequencing ends 3 residues short of the CDR3 end; the germline J gene provides the rest. V is TRBV6-2 or TRBV6-3 and J is TRBJ2-1; no definite D call. V lost 8 bases and J lost 0, with 5 bases in between. This CDR3 is 12 amino acids long. Per the germline V gene, CDR1 is MNHEY and CDR2 is SVGEGT. CDR3: CASSRSYNEQFF. CDR3 DNA, as far as it was read: TGTGCCAGCTCCCGCTCCTACAATGAG.